The 11 T cell receptor beta chains below come from one sample, sequenced in a study of CD8+ T cells in alopecia areata. RNA extraction was followed by reverse transcription into cDNA, which acted as the sequencing template. Sequencing used immunoSEQ multiplex PCR; TCRdb keeps in-frame clones, though not all of them. The data show fewer than 100,000 clones, roughly two fifths seen once. Material: CD4+ T cells sorted from blood. These TCRs come from a human donor with alopecia areata.

This clone was observed a handful of times. This chain links TRBV29-1 with TRBJ1-2, with 7 bases fitting TRBD1. Trimming cost V 6 bases and J 7 bases; bases outside gene matches: 14. This CDR3 has 14 amino acids. Germline CDR1 is SQVTM and CDR2 is ANQGSEA. In DNA, the CDR3 is TGCAGCGTCCTCCGGGACAGCTTCCCCTCTGGCTACACCTTC. It yields the protein CSVLRDSFPSGYTF.

The chain recombines TRBV7-2 with TRBJ1-2; D unclear. From germline, CDR1 is SGHTA and CDR2 FQGNSA. V lost 2 bases and J lost 6, with 13 bases in between. The CDR3 runs to 14 residues. The CDR3 coding sequence is TGTGCCAGCAGCTTATGGACCCGGTCGGATGGCTACACCTTC. Protein: CASSLWTRSDGYTF.

The chain combines TRBV30 with TRBJ1-1; D not resolved. V lost 5 bases and J 4 bases, leaving 14 bases between the germline ends. This CDR3 is built from 13 residues. Germline-derived CDR1 and CDR2 are GTSNPN and SVGIG (reference sequence). The CDR3, as DNA: TGTGCCTGGGATAATTCCCGGGGCACTGAAGCTTTCTTT. It encodes CAWDNSRGTEAFF.

This clone was seen more than once but under ten times. The J gene is TRBJ1-2, the V gene TRBV29-1, with 8 bases identical to TRBD1. CDR3 length: 12 residues. V trimming: 6 bases; J trimming: 8 bases; junction bases outside the gene matches: 8. CDR1 is SQVTM and CDR2 is ANQGSEA in the germline V gene. The CDR3: CSVRQGPEGYTF. DNA for the CDR3: TGCAGCGTCCGACAGGGGCCGGAGGGCTACACCTTC.

The chain is built from TRBV27 and TRBJ2-1; 8 bases are shared with TRBD2. V lost 1 base to trimming and J lost 9 bases; unmatched junction nucleotides: 11. The CDR3 covers 16 residues. The V gene's germline CDR1 is MNHEY and CDR2 SMNVEV (reference sequence). CDR3 nucleotide sequence: TGTGCCAGCAGTTTATTGGGACTAGGGTCTACGGGTGAGCAGTTCTTC. It is translated as CASSLLGLGSTGEQFF.

CDR3 loop: CASSLRPGQPQHF. CDR3 coding DNA: TGTGCCAGCAGCCTACGCCCCGGCCAGCCCCAGCATTTT. The V call is TRBV7-3, the J call TRBJ1-5; no definite D call. CDR1 and CDR2 from the germline V gene are SGHTA and FQGTGA. V was trimmed by 5 bases and J by 7 bases, leaving 12 bases between them. This CDR3 region has 13 residues.

The chain uses TRBV2 and TRBJ2-5; 9 bases fit TRBD1. Germline trimming cut 9 bases from V and 5 bases from J; bases unmatched to any gene: 7. From germline, CDR1 is SNHLY and CDR2 FYNNEI. This CDR3 is 13 amino acids long. CDR3 region: CASTGGVGETQYF. In DNA, the CDR3 is TGTGCCAGTACAGGGGGCGTCGGGGAGACCCAGTACTTC.

The chain links TRBV5-1 to TRBJ2-7, with D perhaps TRBD2 (5 bases). This CDR3 region has 13 residues. Trimming removed 0 bases at V and 6 bases at J, with 10 bases between. Germline V gene lookup returns CDR1 SGHRS and CDR2 YFSETQ. The CDR3 DNA reads TGCGCCAGCAGCTTGGCACTAGGGCTCGAGCAGTACTTC. Its protein is CASSLALGLEQYF.

This clone was counted between two and nine times. The CDR3 loop is CSVGAILYNEQFF. CDR3 in DNA: TGCAGCGTTGGGGCTATACTCTACAATGAGCAGTTCTTC. V gene TRBV29-1 combines with J gene TRBJ2-1; D gene uncertain. The CDR3 consists of 13 residues. Germline V gives CDR1 SQVTM, CDR2 ANQGSEA. Trimming stripped 4 bases from V and 3 bases from J, with 10 bases between.

The CDR3 nucleotides are TGTGCCTGGAGTACCCTAGGGGGAGCTGAAGCTTTCTTT. Amino acids: CAWSTLGGAEAFF. V is TRBV30 and J is TRBJ1-1; tentatively, D is TRBD1 (6 bases). The length of the CDR3 is 13 residues. Trimming pared 2 bases from V and 6 bases from J, leaving 13 bases between. Germline V lookup: CDR1 GTSNPN, CDR2 SVGIG (reference sequence).

The rearrangement uses TRBV4-1 and TRBJ2-4, with D perhaps matching TRBD1 (6 bases). This CDR3 region has 13 residues. The ends were cut back, 10 bases at V and 4 bases at J, with 14 bases in the middle. Germline V lookup: CDR1 MGHRA, CDR2 YSYEKL. The CDR3 coding sequence is TGCGCCACCAGGGGAGCTGGAAAAAACATTCAGTACTTC. It encodes CATRGAGKNIQYF.